This T cell receptor (beta chain) was retrieved from a study of blood T cell repertoires in COVID-19. Generated by immunoSEQ multiplex PCR, the TCRdb table keeps only in-frame clones and is missing some. The table shows 20,000 to 25,000 clones, with 75% to 85% occurring only once. The V gene lost 0 bases and the J gene lost 2 bases, with 5 bases spanning the gap. The CDR3 runs to 13 residues. Germline V lookup: CDR1 SGHTA, CDR2 FQGNSA. The V and J genes are TRBV7-2 and TRBJ2-7; a possible D gene is TRBD1 (5 bases). The material sequenced was peripheral blood. The origin of this receptor is a man between 65 and 85 years old with acute or convalescent COVID-19. The CDR3 region is CASSLARAYEQYF. The DNA of the CDR3 is TGTGCCAGCAGCTTAGCCAGGGCCTACGAGCAGTACTTC.